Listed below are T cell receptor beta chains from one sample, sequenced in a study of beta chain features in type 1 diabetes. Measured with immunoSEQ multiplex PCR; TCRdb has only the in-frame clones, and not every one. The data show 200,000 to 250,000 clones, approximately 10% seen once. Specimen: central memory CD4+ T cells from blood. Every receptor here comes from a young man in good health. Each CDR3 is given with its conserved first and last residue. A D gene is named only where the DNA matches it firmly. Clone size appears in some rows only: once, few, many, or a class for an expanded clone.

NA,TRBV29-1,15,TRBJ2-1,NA,CSVEGTASLYNEQFF,TGCAGCGTTGAAGGGACAGCGAGTTTATACAATGAGCAGTTCTTC
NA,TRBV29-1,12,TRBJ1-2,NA,CSVLGHNYGYTF,TGCAGCGTTCTAGGCCATAACTATGGCTACACCTTC
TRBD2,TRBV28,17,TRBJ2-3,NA,CASSRSTGGGSSDTQYF,TGTGCCAGCAGTCGATCTACGGGTGGCGGGAGTTCCGATACGCAGTATTTT
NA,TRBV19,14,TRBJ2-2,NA,CASTSSGFTGELFF,TGTGCCAGTACCTCGTCAGGGTTCACCGGGGAGCTGTTTTTT
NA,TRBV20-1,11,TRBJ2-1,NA,CSAIRSDEQFF,TGCAGTGCTATTCGGAGTGATGAGCAGTTCTTC
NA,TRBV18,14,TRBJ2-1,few,CASSPGVWDNEQFF,TGTGCCAGCTCACCTGGGGTTTGGGACAATGAGCAGTTCTTC
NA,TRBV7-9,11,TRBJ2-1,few,CASSSSNEQFF,TGTGCCAGCAGCTCTTCCAATGAGCAGTTCTTC
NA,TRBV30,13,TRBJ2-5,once,CAWSVQSQETQYF,TGTGCCTGGAGTGTACAGTCTCAAGAGACCCAGTACTTC
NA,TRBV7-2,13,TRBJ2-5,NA,CASSQDSFGTQYF,TGTGCCAGCAGCCAGGACAGCTTCGGGACCCAGTACTTC
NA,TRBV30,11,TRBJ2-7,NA,CAWSPTTEQYF,TGTGCCTGGAGTCCGACCACTGAGCAGTACTTC
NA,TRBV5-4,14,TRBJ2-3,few,CASSFATPTDTQYF,TGTGCCAGCAGCTTCGCAACCCCCACAGATACGCAGTATTTT
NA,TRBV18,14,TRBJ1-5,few,CASSPVGSDQPQHF,TGTGCCAGCTCCCCGGTAGGGTCGGATCAGCCCCAGCATTTT
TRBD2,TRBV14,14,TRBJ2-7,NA,CASSRGTSGYEQYF,TGTGCCAGCAGCCGCGGGACTAGCGGCTACGAGCAGTACTTC
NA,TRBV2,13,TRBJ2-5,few,CASSELAGETQYF,TGTGCCAGCAGTGAATTGGCGGGAGAGACCCAGTACTTC
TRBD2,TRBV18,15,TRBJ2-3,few,CASSIAGPSTDTQYF,TGTGCCAGCTCCATAGCGGGGCCTAGCACAGATACGCAGTATTTT
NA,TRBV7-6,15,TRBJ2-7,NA,CASSLASTGAYEQYF,TGTGCCAGCAGCTTAGCGAGTACCGGGGCCTACGAGCAGTACTTC
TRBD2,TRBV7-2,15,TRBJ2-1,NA,CASSSGTSGFNEQFF,TGTGCCAGCAGCTCCGGGACTAGCGGGTTTAATGAGCAGTTCTTC
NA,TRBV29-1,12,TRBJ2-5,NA,CSVEDPGETQYF,TGCAGCGTTGAAGATCCGGGGGAGACCCAGTACTTC
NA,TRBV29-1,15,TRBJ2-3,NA,CSVDGGQPSTDTQYF,TGCAGCGTTGACGGGGGGCAGCCTAGCACAGATACGCAGTATTTT
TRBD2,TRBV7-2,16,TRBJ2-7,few,CASRERTSGISYEQYF,TGTGCCAGCAGAGAAAGGACTAGCGGGATCTCCTACGAGCAGTACTTC
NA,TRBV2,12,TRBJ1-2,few,CASRPSHYGYTF,TGTGCCAGCCGACCTTCTCACTATGGCTACACCTTC
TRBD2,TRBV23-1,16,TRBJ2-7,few,CASSHQGLAGRREQYF,TGCGCCAGCAGTCATCAAGGACTAGCGGGGCGGAGGGAGCAGTACTTC
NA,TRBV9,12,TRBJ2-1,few,CASSVVNREQFF,TGTGCCAGCAGCGTAGTAAACAGGGAGCAGTTCTTC
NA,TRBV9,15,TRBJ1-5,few,CASSGDWNSNQPQHF,TGTGCCAGCAGCGGGGACTGGAATAGCAATCAGCCCCAGCATTTT
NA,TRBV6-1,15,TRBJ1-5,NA,CASSEAARANQPQHF,TGTGCCAGCAGTGAAGCAGCCAGGGCAAATCAGCCCCAGCATTTT
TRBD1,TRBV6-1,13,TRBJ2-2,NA,CASHDRESGELFF,TGTGCCAGCCACGACAGGGAATCCGGGGAGCTGTTTTTT
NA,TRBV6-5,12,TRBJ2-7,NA,CASSYRGYEQYF,TGTGCCAGCAGTTACCGGGGTTACGAGCAGTACTTC
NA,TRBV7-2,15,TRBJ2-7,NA,CASSRGRGSLYEQYF,TGTGCCAGCAGCCGTGGAAGGGGCAGCCTTTACGAGCAGTACTTC
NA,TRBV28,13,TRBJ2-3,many,CASNVASTDTQYF,TGTGCCAGCAACGTTGCTAGCACAGATACGCAGTATTTT
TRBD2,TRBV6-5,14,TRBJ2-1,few,CASSSGRAYNEQFF,TGTGCCAGCAGTAGCGGGAGGGCCTACAATGAGCAGTTCTTC
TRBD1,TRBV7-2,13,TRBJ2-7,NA,CASSDRQGYEQYF,TGTGCCAGCAGCGATAGACAGGGGTACGAGCAGTACTTC
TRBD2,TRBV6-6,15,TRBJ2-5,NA,CASSGGLAGVETQYF,TGTGCCAGCAGCGGAGGACTAGCGGGAGTGGAGACCCAGTACTTC
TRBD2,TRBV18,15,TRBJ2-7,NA,CASSEAGVSSYEQYF,TGTGCCAGCTCCGAAGCGGGAGTAAGCTCCTACGAGCAGTACTTC
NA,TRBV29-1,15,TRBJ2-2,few,CSARGVVGATGELFF,TGCAGCGCGCGGGGAGTAGTGGGAGCCACCGGGGAGCTGTTTTTT
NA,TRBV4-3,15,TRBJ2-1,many,CASSQAQPLGGEQFF,TGCGCCAGCAGCCAAGCCCAGCCCCTTGGGGGTGAGCAGTTCTTC
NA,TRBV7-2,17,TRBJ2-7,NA,CASSIQQTAGISYEQYF,TGTGCCAGCAGCATCCAGCAAACCGCGGGTATCTCCTACGAGCAGTACTTC
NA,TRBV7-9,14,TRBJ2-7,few,CASSVTGSDYEQYF,TGTGCCAGCAGCGTCACAGGGTCCGACTACGAGCAGTACTTC
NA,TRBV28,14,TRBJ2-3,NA,CASGRGQIYDTQYF,TGTGCCAGCGGCCGGGGCCAGATATACGATACGCAGTATTTT
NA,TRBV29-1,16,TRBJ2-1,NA,CSVEDPGLGSYNEQFF,TGCAGCGTTGAAGATCCGGGTTTGGGCTCCTACAATGAGCAGTTCTTC
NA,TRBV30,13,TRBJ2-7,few,CAWRQGSLLEQYF,TGTGCCTGGAGGCAGGGTAGTCTCCTCGAGCAGTACTTC
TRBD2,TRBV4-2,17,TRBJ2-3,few,CASSQELAGGGTDTQYF,TGTGCCAGCAGCCAAGAGCTAGCGGGAGGAGGAACAGATACGCAGTATTTT
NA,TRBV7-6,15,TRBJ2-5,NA,CASSPVPGQTKTQYF,TGTGCCAGCAGCCCCGTTCCCGGACAGACAAAGACCCAGTACTTC
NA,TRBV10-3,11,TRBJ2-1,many,CAISSTGEQFF,TGTGCCATCTCGTCTACAGGGGAGCAGTTCTTC
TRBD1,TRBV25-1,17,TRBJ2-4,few,CASSDVGTGGSKNIQYF,TGTGCCAGCAGTGACGTCGGGACAGGGGGATCCAAAAACATTCAGTACTTC
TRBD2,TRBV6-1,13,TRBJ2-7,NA,CASRQIGTNEQYF,TGTGCCAGCAGACAAATCGGGACTAACGAGCAGTACTTC
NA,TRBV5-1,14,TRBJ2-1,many,CASSLGELYNEQFF,TGCGCCAGCAGCTTGGGCGAACTTTACAATGAGCAGTTCTTC
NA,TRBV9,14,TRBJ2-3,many,CASSVGLSTDTQYF,TGTGCCAGCAGCGTCGGGCTCTCCACAGATACGCAGTATTTT